The 26 T cell receptor beta chains presented below share a single source sample, sequenced in a study of T cells in Graves' hyperthyroidism and ophthalmopathy. Amplified regions were TCR beta CDR3 sequences from RNA transcripts. The TCR CDR3 first-round RT-PCR relied on the HTBI primer set. TCRdb re-called the multiplex PCR reads with MiXCR, one entry per CDR3 protein. The table has nearly 600,000 distinct CDR3 sequences, approximately 15% seen once; the top ten hold around 7%. The sequencing sample was made of blood. The source of these receptors is a woman younger than 30 with Graves' ophthalmopathy.

This clonotype has a count of ten or more. J is TRBJ2-1 and V is TRBV7-8, with TRBD2 identical over 12 bases. CDR3 length: 15 residues. V dropped 7 bases and J dropped 7; count of bases not matched to a gene: 8. Germline CDR1 reads SGHVS; CDR2 reads FQNEAQ. The CDR3 protein is CASIRLAGGPNEQFF. The CDR3, as DNA: TGTGCCAGCATCCGTCTAGCGGGAGGGCCTAATGAGCAGTTCTTC. Together with reference TRBV7-8 and TRBJ2-1, the CDR3 gives the full variable domain: GAGVSQSPRYKVAKRGQDVALRCDPISGHVSLFWYQQALGQGPEFLTYFQNEAQLDKSGLPSDRFFAERPEGSVSTLKIQRTQQEDSAVYLCASIRLAGGPNEQFFGPGTRLTVL.

This clonotype showed up just a few times. The V and J genes are TRBV29-1 and TRBJ1-1, with TRBD1 matching over 7 bases. This CDR3 is built from 17 residues. Germline-derived CDR1 and CDR2 are SQVTM and ANQGSEA. V dropped 4 bases and J dropped 1; count of bases not matched to a gene: 15. CDR3 loop: CSVVERTGLVRNTEAFF. DNA for the CDR3: TGCAGCGTTGTAGAAAGGACAGGCCTAGTCCGGAACACTGAAGCTTTCTTT.

The chain combines TRBV19 with TRBJ2-7; D perhaps matches TRBD2 (6 bases). Trimming cost V 6 bases and J 2 bases, with 20 bases left between them. The CDR3 has 16 amino acids. Per germline, CDR1 LNHDA and CDR2 SQIVND (reference sequence). CDR3 sequence reads: CASRPNTGTVTYEQYF. The CDR3 region has the DNA TGTGCCAGTAGACCAAACACCGGGACTGTTACCTACGAGCAGTACTTC.

This clonotype has ten or more counts. The genes are TRBV20-1 and TRBJ2-1, with 11 bases that match TRBD2. The J segment lost 2 bases and the V segment lost 5 bases, leaving 14 bases of the junction unmatched. The CDR3 is 18 amino acids. Germline loops: CDR1 DFQATT, CDR2 SNEGSKA (reference sequence). In nucleotides, the CDR3 is TGCAGTGCTCGATCGGAACTAGCGGGAGCCCCGCCCTACAATGAGCAGTTCTTC. This translates into CSARSELAGAPPYNEQFF.

This clonotype was seen repeatedly, ten times or more. The chain couples TRBV11-3 to TRBJ2-3; 7 positions match TRBD1. V dropped 2 bases and J dropped 0; count of bases not matched to a gene: 8. The V gene's germline CDR1 is SGHNT and CDR2 YENEEA. The CDR3 spans 17 residues. CDR3 region: CASSLSYGTDSTDTQYF. CDR3 nucleotides: TGTGCCAGCAGCTTATCGTACGGGACAGATAGCACAGATACGCAGTATTTT.

This clonotype was picked up a small number of times. J is TRBJ2-3 and V is TRBV6-1; 9 bases map to TRBD2. The CDR3 contains 18 residues. Germline V gene sequence: CDR1 MNHNS, CDR2 SASEGT. The V gene end was trimmed by 7 bases and the J gene end by 4 bases; junction bases not matched to a gene: 18. The chain's CDR3 is CASIKRASGTGRADTQYF. Here the CDR3 DNA reads TGTGCCAGCATAAAGAGGGCTAGCGGGACGGGTCGCGCAGATACGCAGTATTTT.

The chain has TRBV12-3 or TRBV12-4 and TRBJ2-2, with TRBD2 as a possible D gene (6 bases). The CDR3 totals 15 residues. Trimming stripped 5 bases from V and 6 bases from J, with 16 bases between. The CDR3 spells CASSLTGTPAGELFF. In nucleotides, the CDR3 is TGTGCCAGCAGTCTAACCGGGACTCCCGCCGGGGAGCTGTTTTTT.

This clonotype was picked up many times. V usage is TRBV3-1 and J usage is TRBJ1-2, with D possibly being TRBD1 (6 bases). The CDR3 totals 14 residues. Germline CDR1 is LGHDT and CDR2 is YNNKEL (reference sequence). V gave up 1 base and J gave up 6 bases, with 12 bases separating them. CDR3 residues: CASSQVGANHGYTF. The CDR3 bases are TGTGCCAGCAGCCAAGTGGGGGCGAACCATGGCTACACCTTC.

This chain joins TRBV10-1 and TRBJ1-3; D ambiguous. The CDR3 loop spans 14 amino acids. The ends were cut back, 6 bases at V and 5 bases at J, with 14 bases in the middle. Germline V gives CDR1 WNHNN, CDR2 SYGVQD (reference sequence). CDR3 DNA sequence: TGCGCCAGCAGACACCTTTCATACCGAAACACCATATATTTT. Translated, it gives CASRHLSYRNTIYF.

This clonotype was seen a handful of times. This chain links TRBV25-1 with TRBJ2-3; D uncertain. Looked up from germline, CDR1 is MGHDK and CDR2 is SYGVNS. The CDR3 has 16 amino acids. Trimming took 2 bases from V and 0 from J, leaving 12 bases between them. The CDR3 region is CASSEVRTDSTDTQYF. The CDR3 DNA is TGTGCCAGCAGTGAAGTTCGAACGGATAGCACAGATACGCAGTATTTT.

This clonotype occurred many times. This rearrangement joins TRBV6-2 or TRBV6-3 to TRBJ1-1; 10 bases agree with TRBD1. The trim removed 6 bases at V and 3 bases at J, leaving 4 bases unmatched. The germline gives CDR1 MNHEY, CDR2 SVGEGT. This CDR3 comprises 14 residues. CDR3 region: CASRCGQGDTEAFF. The CDR3 DNA is TGTGCCAGCAGATGTGGACAGGGGGACACTGAAGCTTTCTTT.

This clonotype was counted between two and nine times. This chain connects TRBV5-4 to TRBJ2-2; D assignment may be TRBD1 or TRBD2 (5 bases each). V lost 5 bases and J 6 bases, leaving 17 bases between the germline ends. The CDR3 spans 15 residues. CDR1 is SGHNT, CDR2 YYREEE, per germline (reference sequence). For the CDR3, the DNA is TGTGCCAGCAGGCCAGCCGTGGGGGTCCCCGGGGAGCTGTTTTTT. Protein sequence: CASRPAVGVPGELFF.

This clonotype occurred many times. The chain carries TRBV30 and TRBJ2-7, with D tentatively TRBD1 (6 bases). The CDR3 runs to 11 residues. Germline CDR1 and CDR2: GTSNPN and SVGIG (reference sequence). V was clipped by 8 bases and J by 1 base, with 9 bases between them. The CDR3 is CAMGHSYEQYF. CDR3 in DNA: TGTGCCATGGGACATTCCTACGAGCAGTACTTC.

With regard to this clonotype: A read error may explain this, as a much larger clone is one base away. V is TRBV3-1 and J is TRBJ2-3, with 10 bases aligning to TRBD1. This CDR3 has 19 residues. The ends lost 8 bases at V and 0 bases at J; junction bases unmatched: 17. CDR1 is LGHDT, CDR2 YNNKEL, per germline (reference sequence). The CDR3: CASGAQDRGLIQSTDTQYF. The DNA for the CDR3 is TGTGCCAGCGGCGCCCAAGACAGGGGGCTAATTCAAAGCACAGATACGCAGTATTTT.

This clonotype was picked up many times. The chain recombines TRBV9 with TRBJ1-2; D might be TRBD1 (6 bases). Germline V gene sequence: CDR1 SGDLS, CDR2 YYNGEE. V was pared by 1 base and J by 5 bases, with 12 bases between. This CDR3 contains 14 residues. This chain's CDR3 is CASSVRGAEYGYTF. DNA of the CDR3: TGTGCCAGCAGCGTACGGGGGGCGGAATATGGCTACACCTTC.

In its sample, this clonotype was seen a few times. V gene TRBV4-1 combines with J gene TRBJ2-7, with 7 bases fitting TRBD1. The CDR3 extends over 15 amino acids. The V and J ends lost 5 bases and 4 bases, in that order; junction bases with no gene match: 11. Germline V gives CDR1 MGHRA, CDR2 YSYEKL. The CDR3: CASSYRSGQPYEQYF. The CDR3 DNA reads TGCGCCAGCAGCTACCGTTCGGGACAGCCTTACGAGCAGTACTTC.

This chain connects TRBV7-3 to TRBJ2-3; D is unresolved. CDR1 is SGHTA and CDR2 is FQGTGA in the germline V gene. With 0 bases removed from V and 6 bases from J, the gap between germline ends came to 10 bases. This CDR3 contains 14 residues. This CDR3 is CASSLTGAADTQYF. For the CDR3, the DNA is TGTGCCAGCAGCTTAACTGGTGCTGCCGATACGCAGTATTTT.

The chain employs TRBV12-3 or TRBV12-4 and TRBJ2-7, with 9 bases lining up with TRBD1. The CDR3 has 15 residues. Trimming cost V 6 bases and J 7 bases; bases outside gene matches: 13. CDR3 residues: CASSVEGTGFYEQYF. The CDR3 nucleotides are TGTGCCAGCAGCGTCGAAGGGACAGGGTTTTATGAGCAGTACTTC.

This clonotype was detected ten times or more. The chain employs TRBV28 and TRBJ2-5; a weak D match, TRBD1 (6 bases). The CDR3 is 12 residues long. With 5 bases removed from V and 2 bases from J, the gap between germline ends came to 6 bases. CDR1 is MDHEN, CDR2 SYDVKM, per germline. CDR3 loop: CASSGQQETQYF. Written as DNA, the CDR3 is TGTGCCAGCAGTGGACAGCAAGAGACCCAGTACTTC.

This clonotype was observed at least ten times. The rearrangement uses TRBV7-2 and TRBJ2-5; possibly TRBD2 for D (6 bases). CDR3 size: 12 residues. V was shortened by 5 bases and J by 5 bases, with 9 bases between the two germline ends. Germline V gene sequence: CDR1 SGHTA, CDR2 FQGNSA. In DNA, the CDR3 is TGTGCCAGCAGCACTAGCATGGAGACCCAGTACTTC. As protein: CASSTSMETQYF.

This clonotype was detected only a few times. The V and J genes are TRBV18 and TRBJ2-5; D is unresolved. This CDR3 contains 15 residues. Germline V gene lookup returns CDR1 KGHSH and CDR2 LQKENI. Trimming removed 0 bases from V and 5 bases from J, with 13 bases in between. The CDR3 bases are TGTGCCAGCTCACCACCGGTGGATCTGGGGGAGACCCAGTACTTC. Translating it yields CASSPPVDLGETQYF.

This clonotype has ten or more counts. The rearrangement joins TRBV15 to TRBJ1-1, with TRBD1 matching 8 bases. This CDR3 has 18 residues. J lost 4 bases, V lost 0 bases, and 13 bases had no gene match. CDR1 LNHNV and CDR2 YYDKDF come from the germline V gene (reference sequence). CDR3 region: CATSRDHTGGGFVTEAFF. CDR3 coding DNA: TGTGCCACCAGCAGAGATCACACAGGGGGAGGATTCGTCACTGAAGCTTTCTTT.

This clonotype occurred a few times. V is TRBV16 and J is TRBJ2-7; no definite D call. Germline assignment: CDR1 KGHSY and CDR2 FQNENV. CDR3 size: 14 residues. With 5 bases removed from V and 5 bases from J, the gap between germline ends came to 16 bases. CDR3 bases: TGTGCCAGCAGCTCTCAGAGAGGCCTTCACGAGCAGTACTTC. It yields the protein CASSSQRGLHEQYF.

The chain couples TRBV20-1 to TRBJ2-3; D is possibly TRBD1 (8 bases). CDR1 DFQATT and CDR2 SNEGSKA come from the germline V gene (reference sequence). V dropped 6 bases and J dropped 4 bases, with 17 bases sitting between them. The CDR3 extends over 14 amino acids. This CDR3 reads CSAGGMTGADTQYF. Written as DNA, the CDR3 is TGCAGTGCGGGGGGGATGACAGGGGCAGATACGCAGTATTTT.

In its sample, this clonotype was seen many times. This chain links TRBV28 with TRBJ1-5, with 7 bases matching TRBD1. CDR3 length: 18 residues. Germline trimming cut 3 bases from V and 0 bases from J; bases unmatched to any gene: 11. Germline CDR1 and CDR2: MDHEN and SYDVKM. The CDR3 nucleotides are TGTGCCAGCAGTTTCTCGGGACAGATGGATTATAGCAATCAGCCCCAGCATTTT. Translated, it gives CASSFSGQMDYSNQPQHF. The full variable domain, with the rest looked up from reference TRBV28 and TRBJ1-5, is DVKVTQSSRYLVKRTGEKVFLECVQDMDHENMFWYRQDPGLGLRLIYFSYDVKMKEKGDIPEGYSVSREKKERFSLILESASTNQTSMYLCASSFSGQMDYSNQPQHFGDGTRLSIL.

This clonotype was counted between two and nine times. The chain links TRBV19 to TRBJ1-2; unclear D gene. V gave up 5 bases and J gave up 0 bases, with 7 bases separating them. Per germline, CDR1 LNHDA and CDR2 SQIVND (reference sequence). The CDR3 consists of 13 residues. The DNA for the CDR3 is TGTGCCAGTAGTGTCGGTCCTAACTATGGCTACACCTTC. This sequence encodes CASSVGPNYGYTF.